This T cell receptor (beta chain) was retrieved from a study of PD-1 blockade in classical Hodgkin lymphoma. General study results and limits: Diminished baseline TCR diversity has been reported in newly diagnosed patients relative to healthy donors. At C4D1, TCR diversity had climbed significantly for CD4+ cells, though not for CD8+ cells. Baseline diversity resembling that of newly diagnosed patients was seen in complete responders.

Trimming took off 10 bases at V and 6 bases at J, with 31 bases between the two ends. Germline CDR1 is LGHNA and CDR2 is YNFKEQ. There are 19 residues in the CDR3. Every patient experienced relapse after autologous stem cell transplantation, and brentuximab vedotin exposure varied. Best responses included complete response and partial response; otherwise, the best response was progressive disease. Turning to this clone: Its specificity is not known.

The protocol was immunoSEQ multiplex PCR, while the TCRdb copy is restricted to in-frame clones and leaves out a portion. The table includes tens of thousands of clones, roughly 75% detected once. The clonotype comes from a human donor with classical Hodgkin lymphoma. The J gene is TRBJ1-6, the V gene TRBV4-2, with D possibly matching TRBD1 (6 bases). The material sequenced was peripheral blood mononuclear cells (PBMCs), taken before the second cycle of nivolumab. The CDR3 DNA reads TGTGCCACCCAGGGACTGCAGGGGCCGAGCGTAGGGCTTAATTCACCCCTCCACTTT. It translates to CATQGLQGPSVGLNSPLHF.